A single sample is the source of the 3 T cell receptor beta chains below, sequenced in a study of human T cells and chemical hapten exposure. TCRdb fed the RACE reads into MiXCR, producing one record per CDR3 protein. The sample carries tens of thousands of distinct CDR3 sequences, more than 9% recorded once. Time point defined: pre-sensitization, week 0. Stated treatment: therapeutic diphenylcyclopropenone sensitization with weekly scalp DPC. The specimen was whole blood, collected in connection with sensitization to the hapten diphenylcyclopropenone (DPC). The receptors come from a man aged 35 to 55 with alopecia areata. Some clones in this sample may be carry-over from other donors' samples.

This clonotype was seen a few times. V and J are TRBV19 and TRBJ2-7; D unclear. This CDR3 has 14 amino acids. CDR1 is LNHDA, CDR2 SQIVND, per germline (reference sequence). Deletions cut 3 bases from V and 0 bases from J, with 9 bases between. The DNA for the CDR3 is TGTGCCAGTAGTATCAATTCCCACTCCTACGAGCAGTACTTC. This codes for CASSINSHSYEQYF.

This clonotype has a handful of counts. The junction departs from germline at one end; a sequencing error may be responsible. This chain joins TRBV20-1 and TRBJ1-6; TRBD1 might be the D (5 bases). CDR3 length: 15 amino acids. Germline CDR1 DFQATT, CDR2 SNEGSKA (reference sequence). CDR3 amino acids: CSAPRRTGGDSPPHF. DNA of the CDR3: TGCAGTGCACCACGGAGAACAGGAGGGGATTCACCCCCCCACTTT.

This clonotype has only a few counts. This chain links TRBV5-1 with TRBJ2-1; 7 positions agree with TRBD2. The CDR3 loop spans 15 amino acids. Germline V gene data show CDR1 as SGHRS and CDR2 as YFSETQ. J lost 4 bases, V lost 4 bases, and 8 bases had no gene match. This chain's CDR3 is CASSVLAETYNEQFF. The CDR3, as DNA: TGCGCCAGCAGCGTGCTAGCGGAAACGTACAATGAGCAGTTCTTC.